The present T cell receptor beta chain was sequenced within a study of blood T cell repertoires in COVID-19. Study details: The study drew acute and convalescent COVID-19 samples from the United States, Italy and Spain. T cells, B-cell-depleted T cells, or PBMCs supplied cDNA or gDNA.

Germline V CDR1 and CDR2: LGHDT, YNNKEL (reference sequence). The J segment lost 3 bases and the V segment lost 3 bases, leaving 1 base of the junction unmatched. This CDR3 comprises 14 residues. Sequencing used immunoSEQ multiplex PCR; TCRdb keeps in-frame clones, though not all of them. This sample has some 270,000 clones, with roughly 82% found just once. The chain is built from TRBV3-1 (or the pseudogene TRBV3-2) and TRBJ1-3; 8 positions agree with TRBD1. The sequence derives from a woman of 80 years or more with COVID-19, enrolled during active disease. Specimen: peripheral blood. In nucleotides, the CDR3 is TGTGCCAGCAGCCACGGACAGGGTGGAAACACCATATATTTT. Its translation is CASSHGQGGNTIYF.